The TCR beta chain described here comes from a study of tumor and adjacent non-tumor tissue in lung cancer. Turning to the study itself: Patients comprised some eleven adenocarcinoma, 2 squamous cell carcinoma and 1 small cell lung cancer.

V gave up 2 bases and J gave up 9 bases; unmatched junction bases: 13. The CDR3 has 14 residues. Germline V gene data show CDR1 as SQVTM and CDR2 as ANQGSEA. RNA was extracted from bulk tissue without any cell sorting. More than 3 cm separated this lung sample from the edge of the tumor. TCRbeta libraries were built with three rounds of nested PCR, modified from ARM-PCR. TCRdb re-called the multiplex PCR reads with MiXCR, one entry per CDR3 protein. The sample carries approximately 53,000 distinct CDR3 sequences, 74% recorded once. The chain combines TRBV29-1 with TRBJ2-7; 7 bases agree with TRBD1. Input material: distant non-tumor lung tissue. This sequence was found in a woman aged 55 to 70 with non-small cell lung cancer. The CDR3 nucleotides are TGCAGCGTTGAACGCTCTGGGACAGTGAGCACGCAGTACTTC. Translated, it gives CSVERSGTVSTQYF.